The 25 T cell receptor beta chains listed next were all sequenced from one sample in a study of PD-1 blockade in classical Hodgkin lymphoma. Described time point: newly diagnosed, previously untreated cHL patient sample. Out of thawed PBMCs, magnetic negative selection purified CD4+ T cells. The data were produced by immunoSEQ multiplex PCR, yet TCRdb's version contains in-frame clones alone and is incomplete. The table has about 20,000 clones, around 86% seen once. Specimen: CD4+ T cells from blood. Source of these receptors: a human donor with classical Hodgkin lymphoma.

The chain links TRBV14 to TRBJ2-3; 7 bases are a match to TRBD1. V was pared by 4 bases and J by 2 bases, with 12 bases of the junction left unmatched. This CDR3 has 17 residues. Germline assignment: CDR1 SGHDN and CDR2 FVKESK. The CDR3 protein is CASSRGNRDRYTDTQYF. CDR3 bases: TGTGCCAGCAGCCGGGGCAACCGGGACAGATACACAGATACGCAGTATTTT.

This clone was seen once. This chain connects TRBV5-6 to TRBJ2-5; TRBD2 aligns across 13 bases. This CDR3 has 18 residues. Germline CDR1 and CDR2: SGHDT and YYEEEE. Germline trimming cut 0 bases from V and 4 bases from J; bases unmatched to any gene: 9. This CDR3 is CASSLGGLAGNVAETQYF. CDR3 nucleotides: TGTGCCAGCAGCTTGGGGGGACTAGCGGGAAACGTGGCAGAGACCCAGTACTTC.

The V call is TRBV28, the J call TRBJ2-2; 9 bases agree with TRBD1. Germline V CDR1 and CDR2: MDHEN, SYDVKM. Unmatched junction bases numbered 5, after V lost 10 bases and J lost 5 bases. The CDR3 has 13 residues. The DNA for the CDR3 is TGTGCCACCACCGGGACAGGGACCGGGGAGCTGTTTTTT. Residues: CATTGTGTGELFF.

V is TRBV20-1 and J is TRBJ2-3; no definite D call. Germline V lookup: CDR1 DFQATT, CDR2 SNEGSKA (reference sequence). The CDR3 is 11 residues long. V shed 6 bases and J shed 6 bases, with 10 bases lying between them. The CDR3, as DNA: TGCAGTGCAAAATGGGTGGATACGCAGTATTTT. Translating gives CSAKWVDTQYF.

The CDR3 loop reads CASSLETSSGLFF. The DNA for the CDR3 is TGCGCCAGCAGCTTAGAGACTTCAAGTGGACTGTTTTTT. This chain joins TRBV5-1 and TRBJ1-4; D ambiguous. The ends were cut back, 2 bases at V and 13 bases at J, with 15 bases in the middle. The CDR3 is 13 residues long. CDR1 is SGHRS, CDR2 YFSETQ, per germline.

The gene calls are TRBV4-1 and TRBJ2-7; D is perhaps TRBD1 (6 bases). The CDR3 is 15 residues long. V was pared by 3 bases and J by 9 bases, with 21 bases between. Germline CDR1 reads MGHRA; CDR2 reads YSYEKL. The CDR3 coding sequence is TGCGCCAGCAGCCAGAACAGGGTTTCTGGTGACGGGCAGTACTTC. Its protein product is CASSQNRVSGDGQYF.

The chain couples TRBV6-1 to TRBJ1-1; tentatively, D is TRBD1 (5 bases). The CDR3 is 11 amino acids. Per the germline V gene, CDR1 is MNHNS and CDR2 is SASEGT. V gave up 4 bases and J gave up 7 bases, with 7 bases separating them. The CDR3 reads CASSGTREAFF. The CDR3 coding sequence is TGTGCCAGCAGTGGGACACGTGAAGCTTTCTTT.

This sequence joins TRBV7-9 and TRBJ1-1; 9 bases align to TRBD1. Unmatched junction bases numbered 14, after V lost 1 base and J lost 5 bases. Germline assignment: CDR1 SEHNR and CDR2 FQNEAQ (reference sequence). This CDR3 is 18 amino acids long. The CDR3 DNA reads as TGTGCCAGCAGCTTAGGGGAGGGGGACAGGGCTTGGAGAACTGAAGCTTTCTTT. This codes for CASSLGEGDRAWRTEAFF. Supplemented by reference TRBV7-9 and TRBJ1-1, the full variable domain reads DTGVSQNPRHKITKRGQNVTFRCDPISEHNRLYWYRQTLGQGPEFLTYFQNEAQLEKSRLLSDRFSAERPKGSFSTLEIQRTEQGDSAMYLCASSLGEGDRAWRTEAFFGQGTRLTVV.

The V call is TRBV25-1, the J call TRBJ1-1, with 7 bases that match TRBD1. The CDR3 extends over 15 amino acids. CDR1 and CDR2 (germline): MGHDK, SYGVNS. The J segment lost 3 bases and the V segment lost 6 bases, leaving 10 bases of the junction unmatched. The CDR3 spells CASRNSGGGHTEAFF. The CDR3 DNA follows: TGTGCCAGCAGAAACAGTGGAGGGGGCCACACTGAAGCTTTCTTT.

This chain connects TRBV29-1 to TRBJ1-1; D perhaps matches TRBD1 (6 bases). V lost 5 bases, J lost 7 bases, and 14 bases lay in between. Germline V gives CDR1 SQVTM, CDR2 ANQGSEA. This CDR3 region has 12 residues. The DNA for the CDR3 is TGCAGCGTTTTAAGAGGGGGTCTTGAAGCTTTCTTT. Amino acids: CSVLRGGLEAFF.

This CDR3 is CATGTSGTGELFF. In DNA form, the CDR3 reads TGCGCCACCGGGACTAGCGGGACCGGGGAGCTGTTTTTT. V gene TRBV5-1 combines with J gene TRBJ2-2, with TRBD2 matching over 12 bases. CDR3 length: 13 amino acids. Per germline, CDR1 SGHRS and CDR2 YFSETQ. Trimming cost V 9 bases and J 5 bases; bases outside gene matches: 2.

This chain connects TRBV5-1 to TRBJ1-1, with TRBD1 matching 7 bases. The germline gives CDR1 SGHRS, CDR2 YFSETQ. This CDR3 contains 14 residues. Losses at the gene ends were 2 bases for V and 5 bases for J; bases not matched to a gene: 6. The chain's CDR3 is CASSFVDRVTEAFF. The CDR3, as DNA: TGCGCCAGCAGCTTCGTCGACAGGGTGACTGAAGCTTTCTTT.

This sequence joins TRBV7-2 and TRBJ2-5, with 11 bases that match TRBD2. CDR3 length: 17 amino acids. Germline loops: CDR1 SGHTA, CDR2 FQGNSA. The V segment lost 3 bases and the J segment 4 bases; nucleotides outside the gene matches: 10. The CDR3 sequence is CASSFSLAGGPRETQYF. CDR3 DNA sequence: TGTGCCAGCAGCTTCTCTTTAGCGGGAGGGCCACGAGAGACCCAGTACTTC.

The CDR3 protein is CASSFDPPNEQYF. The CDR3, as DNA: TGTGCCAGCAGCTTCGACCCCCCCAACGAGCAGTACTTC. The chain is built from TRBV5-6 and TRBJ2-7; D gene unclear. The V gene lost 2 bases and the J gene lost 5 bases, with 11 bases spanning the gap. The CDR3 totals 13 residues. In germline, CDR1 is SGHDT, CDR2 YYEEEE.

V usage is TRBV5-1 and J usage is TRBJ2-5, with 14 bases fitting TRBD2. The CDR3 spans 14 residues. CDR1 is SGHRS, CDR2 YFSETQ, per germline. V trimming: 4 bases; J trimming: 8 bases; junction bases outside the gene matches: 4. The CDR3 loop reads CASSHGTSGGTQYF. In DNA, the CDR3 is TGCGCCAGCAGCCATGGGACTAGCGGGGGAACCCAGTACTTC.

The rearrangement joins TRBV28 to TRBJ2-7; 9 positions agree with TRBD1. CDR3 length: 16 amino acids. J lost 2 bases, V lost 5 bases, and 10 bases had no gene match. Per the germline V gene, CDR1 is MDHEN and CDR2 is SYDVKM. In DNA form, the CDR3 reads TGTGCCAGCAGTCCGTTCGAGGGGACAGGGACCTACGAGCAGTACTTC. Translating it yields CASSPFEGTGTYEQYF.

CDR3 sequence: CASSPYGQEKLFF. Written as DNA, the CDR3 is TGTGCCAGCAGCCCTTACGGTCAGGAAAAACTGTTTTTT. The rearrangement joins TRBV6-6 to TRBJ1-4, with D hard to call. The CDR3 sequence is 13 residues long. V lost 6 bases and J lost 8, with 13 bases in between. Germline CDR1 and CDR2: MNHNY and SVGAGI (reference sequence).

The chain carries TRBV4-2 and TRBJ1-1, with 8 bases identical to TRBD1. The CDR3 extends over 15 amino acids. Germline CDR1 is LGHNA and CDR2 is YNFKEQ. With V trimmed by 3 bases and J by 3 bases, 6 bases remained unmatched. CDR3 DNA: TGTGCCAGCAGCCAGAAGGCGGACAGGGACACTGAAGCTTTCTTT. It yields the protein CASSQKADRDTEAFF.

This chain links TRBV5-1 with TRBJ2-7, with 7 bases identical to TRBD1. The CDR3 has 14 residues. Germline CDR1 SGHRS, CDR2 YFSETQ. Trimming took 2 bases from V and 4 from J; bases not matched to a gene: 6. CDR3 region: CASSFDRDGYEQYF. The CDR3 DNA follows: TGCGCCAGCAGCTTCGACAGGGATGGATACGAGCAGTACTTC. The full variable domain, completed using reference TRBV5-1 and TRBJ2-7, is KAGVTQTPRYLIKTRGQQVTLSCSPISGHRSVSWYQQTPGQGLQFLFEYFSETQRNKGNFPGRFSGRQFSNSRSEMNVSTLELGDSALYLCASSFDRDGYEQYFGPGTRLTVT.

The chain links TRBV2 to TRBJ2-7; tentative D call: TRBD1 (5 bases). Germline-derived CDR1 and CDR2 are SNHLY and FYNNEI. The CDR3 consists of 14 residues. V was trimmed by 3 bases and J by 4 bases, leaving 13 bases between them. Here the CDR3 reads CASSEGNGAYEQYF. The DNA of the CDR3 is TGTGCCAGCAGTGAGGGGAATGGGGCTTACGAGCAGTACTTC.

The chain recombines TRBV19 with TRBJ2-7; D could derive from TRBD1 or TRBD2 (6 bases each). The CDR3 is 14 amino acids. Germline V lookup: CDR1 LNHDA, CDR2 SQIVND (reference sequence). Trimming removed 6 bases from V and 1 base from J, with 13 bases in between. CDR3 sequence (DNA): TGTGCCAGTAGGCCGGGGGCAAATTCCTACGAGCAGTACTTC. Protein sequence: CASRPGANSYEQYF.

The rearrangement joins TRBV28 to TRBJ2-1; D unclear. This CDR3 region has 13 residues. Trimming pared 6 bases from V and 8 bases from J, leaving 14 bases between. Germline CDR1 MDHEN, CDR2 SYDVKM. CDR3 nucleotide sequence: TGTGCCAGCAGCCCTCCGCCCCCACATGAGCAGTTCTTC. It is translated as CASSPPPPHEQFF.

The rearrangement uses TRBV5-1 and TRBJ1-3; 7 nucleotides agree with TRBD1. This CDR3 region has 18 residues. The trim removed 4 bases at V and 1 base at J, leaving 14 bases unmatched. Per germline, CDR1 SGHRS and CDR2 YFSETQ. The CDR3 DNA sequence: TGCGCCAGCAGCCACAGGGGTACAGGGTTGGGATCTGGAAACACCATATATTTT. This encodes CASSHRGTGLGSGNTIYF. Full variable domain (missing parts from reference TRBV5-1 and TRBJ1-3): KAGVTQTPRYLIKTRGQQVTLSCSPISGHRSVSWYQQTPGQGLQFLFEYFSETQRNKGNFPGRFSGRQFSNSRSEMNVSTLELGDSALYLCASSHRGTGLGSGNTIYFGEGSWLTVV.

This sequence joins TRBV7-9 and TRBJ2-3; TRBD2 might be the D (6 bases). CDR1 is SEHNR and CDR2 is FQNEAQ in the germline V gene (reference sequence). CDR3 length: 15 residues. V lost 2 bases and J lost 5, with 14 bases in between. The CDR3 nucleotides read TGTGCCAGCAGCTTAATGGCGGGAATGAAAGATACGCAGTATTTT. It encodes CASSLMAGMKDTQYF.

The chain joins TRBV6-6 to TRBJ1-1; 8 bases match TRBD1. V was pared by 4 bases and J by 0 bases, with 7 bases of the junction left unmatched. The CDR3 totals 16 residues. From germline, CDR1 is MNHNY and CDR2 SVGAGI (reference sequence). In DNA form, the CDR3 reads TGTGCCAGCAGTTCCGAGACAGGGGCTATGAACACTGAAGCTTTCTTT. It specifies CASSSETGAMNTEAFF.